This T cell receptor (beta chain) originates from a study of blood T cells in healthy people across ages. V dropped 4 bases and J dropped 0; count of bases not matched to a gene: 14. This CDR3 contains 18 residues. Germline CDR1 and CDR2: DFQATT and SNEGSKA (reference sequence). A second about 7 to 12 cycle PCR used barcoded and J-beta primers. MiXCR, applied by TCRdb to the 5' RACE reads, yields one record per CDR3 protein. The table lists 760,000 or so distinct CDR3 sequences, 20% to 30% of them singletons. These same records also appear under a second study, on T cells of mothers and their children.

The V call is TRBV20-1, the J call TRBJ2-5; 10 bases match TRBD2. This TCR was recovered from a boy between 10 and 17 years old in good health. Sequenced: blood. The CDR3 DNA reads as TGCAGTGCTAAAGCGGCTGCACTAGCGGGGTGGTACCAAGAGACCCAGTACTTC. Translating it yields CSAKAAALAGWYQETQYF.